Sequencing of this T cell receptor beta chain was carried out in a study of persistence of HIV-infected CD4 T cells (dated by TCRdb to the early 2020s). About the full investigation: CMV- and HIV-1 Gag-responding CD4+ T cells were isolated from ART-treated individuals so that antigen-driven clonal expansion of HIV-1-infected cells could be examined. Participants had been on suppressive ART for a median of 8 years. Peripheral blood samples of up to roughly 200 mL were collected at multiple time points, except for a couple of participants, who underwent leukapheresis at a single time point. The clonality of all cells in each sorted population was measured by TCRbeta sequencing, and the clonality of infected cells was measured by proviral sequencing. For the TCR cluster analysis across participants, fewer than 10 participants were included for CMV and about seven participants for Gag.

The full study reports these points: A correlation was observed between TCR oligoclonality and proviral oligoclonality within the same sorted populations. Only a small number of individuals took part in the study, and the range of antigens tested was limited. Restriction of bulk TCR analyses to the rare CMV-responding cells that actually carried HIV-1 proviruses was not possible. Significantly lower TCRbeta richness was observed in CMV- and Gag-responding cells than in anti-CD3/anti-CD28-responding cells, and higher oligoclonality was observed in CMV-responding cells than in CD3/CD28-stimulated and Gag-responding cells. Enrichment of degenerate expanded CDR3beta sequences was found in antigen-responding cells, suggesting convergent selection of CD4+ responses to CMV and Gag.

The sample's treatment or condition label, decoded: suppressive antiretroviral therapy. A pool of overlapping HIV-1 Gag 15-mer peptides was used at approximately 0.93 ug per peptide per mL for cell stimulation. Nonresponding CD40L-negative CD69-negative CD45RO-high memory CD4+ T cells were sorted as memory populations depleted of antigen-responding cells. HIV-1-infected adults in whom suppressive ART had been started during chronic infection were enrolled as participants. For at least 4 years, the participants' plasma HIV-1 RNA had been undetectable, below 50 copies/mL. To be included, participants needed a CD4+ T cell count above 400 cells/uL and a positive CMV serology. Before stimulation, PBMCs were isolated using density centrifugation and depleted of CD8+ T cells. CD8-depleted PBMCs were stimulated for 15 to 20 hours with anti-CD28/CD49d costimulation, CD40-blocking antibody and enfuvirtide to prevent new infections. Sorting was done on either a Beckman Coulter MoFlo Legacy or an XDP sorter, and propidium iodide was used to exclude dead cells. Genomic DNA was extracted using the QIAamp DNA Mini Kit for samples with more than one million cells and using the Quick-DNA Microprep Kit for all other samples.

The immunoSEQ hsTCRB assay version 4, run in survey mode, was used to sequence TCRbeta repertoires from genomic DNA. Genomic DNA was diluted to roughly 9.2 ng/uL, using up to 1 ug per sample for TCRbeta sequencing. The authors' analysis ran thus. TCRbeta data analysis was done in ImmunoSeq Analyzer 3.0, and diversity was calculated on productive nucleotide rearrangements. Using the Immunarch R package, lower-bound TCR diversity was estimated with the improved Chao index and clonality was estimated with the Gini coefficient. Different nucleotide rearrangements encoding the same CDR3beta amino acid sequence were treated as distinct clonotypes. Differential abundance analysis found TCRbeta sequences that were significantly enriched in antigen-responding cells compared with anti-CD3/anti-CD28-activated cells. GLIPH2 clustered TCRs by predicted peptide-MHC specificity, both within individual participants and across merged participant data sets. TCRdb obtained this table from immuneACCESS and retained in-frame rearrangements with V and J assigned. These tables miss some clones; where compared with another copy, unresolved V genes account for less than half of the shortfall, and the remainder is unexplained. V and J calls and clone size are those listed in that table; D and trimming were worked out from the DNA. For this sample there are about 32,000 clones; 82% appear just once. The ten largest account for approximately 20% of the sample.

In regard to this clone: This clone's antigen is unknown. Base quality data are lacking; no much larger clone is found one base away.

The CDR3 runs 20 amino acids, cysteine and phenylalanine included. Of the read, only the CDR3 DNA is kept; its 60 bases are in frame from base 1. According to the germline V gene, CDR1 reads SGHRS and CDR2 reads YFSETQ. After removal of 3 bases from V and 5 bases from J, the junction retains 22 bases not matched to a gene. The sequences come from CD4+ T cells sorted from PBMCs after roughly 18-hour stimulation, collected from a patient who received antiretroviral therapy. Taken with the paper, the label for cell subset or site translates to: CD40L-CD69- CD45RO-high memory CD4 T cells not responding to Gag peptides. The TCR sequence derives from an adult woman with HIV who was CMV-seropositive. The chain employs TRBV5-1 and TRBJ2-3, with 9 bases in between that match TRBD1. CDR3 sequence: CASSSEPGQGRVEHRDTQYF. The sequenced DNA: TGCGCCAGCAGCTCGGAACCGGGACAGGGTCGGGTAGAACACAGAGATACGCAGTATTTT. The entire variable domain, with the stretches around the CDR3 drawn from the reference TRBV5-1 and TRBJ2-3 proteins, is KAGVTQTPRYLIKTRGQQVTLSCSPISGHRSVSWYQQTPGQGLQFLFEYFSETQRNKGNFPGRFSGRQFSNSRSEMNVSTLELGDSALYLCASSSEPGQGRVEHRDTQYFGPGTRLTVL.